This entry lists 14 T cell receptor beta chains sequenced from one sample in a study of beta chain features in type 1 diabetes. As every portion of the isolated RNA was reverse transcribed, the sequencing read expressed TCRB transcripts. TCRdb's table, derived via immunoSEQ multiplex PCR, lists solely in-frame clones and lacks some. This table has fewer than 900,000 clones, 17% appearing once. The sequencing input was naive CD4+ T cells from blood. These receptors were taken from a young woman in good health.

The chain joins TRBV27 to TRBJ1-1, with D maybe TRBD1 (6 bases). The CDR3 consists of 14 residues. Germline V lookup: CDR1 MNHEY, CDR2 SMNVEV (reference sequence). The germline V and J ends were trimmed by 3 bases and 2 bases, with 10 bases remaining between them. Here the CDR3 DNA reads TGTGCCAGCAGTTTGTACAGGGCAAACACTGAAGCTTTCTTT. Translated: CASSLYRANTEAFF.

On this clone: Other DNA sequences in the sample encode the same CDR3. The J gene is TRBJ1-1, the V gene TRBV28; no reliable D call. CDR1 and CDR2 (germline): MDHEN, SYDVKM. The CDR3 spans 12 residues. V lost 3 bases to trimming and J lost 3 bases, with 5 bases between them. The CDR3 loop reads CASSFSDTEAFF. In nucleotides, the CDR3 is TGTGCCAGCAGTTTCTCCGACACTGAAGCTTTCTTT. Together with reference TRBV28 and TRBJ1-1, the CDR3 gives the full variable domain: DVKVTQSSRYLVKRTGEKVFLECVQDMDHENMFWYRQDPGLGLRLIYFSYDVKMKEKGDIPEGYSVSREKKERFSLILESASTNQTSMYLCASSFSDTEAFFGQGTRLTVV.

This clone appeared a few times. The V and J genes are TRBV5-6 and TRBJ2-7; perhaps TRBD2 as D (6 bases). Germline CDR1 and CDR2: SGHDT and YYEEEE. CDR3 length equals 12 residues. V gave up 3 bases and J gave up 4 bases, with 8 bases separating them. As DNA, the CDR3 is TGTGCCAGCAGCTCCGGGAGTTACGAGCAGTACTTC. Translating gives CASSSGSYEQYF.

A few counts support this clone. The chain has TRBV7-2 and TRBJ2-1; D tentatively fits TRBD1 or TRBD2 (5 bases each). Per the germline V gene, CDR1 is SGHTA and CDR2 is FQGNSA. This CDR3 spans 17 amino acids. The ends were cut back, 0 bases at V and 0 bases at J, with 12 bases in the middle. Written as DNA, the CDR3 is TGTGCCAGCAGCTTAGCGTCTCGGGGCGGCTCCTACAATGAGCAGTTCTTC. This translates into CASSLASRGGSYNEQFF.

The rearrangement links TRBV5-6 to TRBJ2-3, with 9 bases matching TRBD2. Trimming removed 4 bases from V and 5 bases from J; junction bases left unmatched: 5. The CDR3 totals 14 residues. Germline V CDR1 and CDR2: SGHDT, YYEEEE. CDR3 nucleotides: TGTGCCAGCAGCCCCGGACTAGCGAGAGATACGCAGTATTTT. Encoded protein: CASSPGLARDTQYF.

The J gene is TRBJ2-1, the V gene TRBV7-3; perhaps TRBD2 as D (6 bases). This CDR3 is 15 amino acids long. V shed 2 bases and J shed 8 bases, with 16 bases lying between them. Germline V gene sequence: CDR1 SGHTA, CDR2 FQGTGA. The CDR3 nucleotides read TGTGCCAGCAGCTTAGGTCCGCGGGACGGGGATGAGCAGTTCTTC. Translation gives CASSLGPRDGDEQFF.

This clone was picked up a small number of times. The rearrangement joins TRBV10-3 to TRBJ2-3, with 8 bases that match TRBD2. This CDR3 is built from 19 residues. The germline CDR1 and CDR2 sequences are ENHRY and SYGVKD. V shed 3 bases and J 3 bases; nucleotides not matched to a gene: 17. CDR3 residues: CAISDLPGNAGGRTDTQYF. CDR3 nucleotide sequence: TGTGCCATCAGTGACTTACCGGGTAACGCGGGAGGTAGAACAGATACGCAGTATTTT.

This clone was picked up a small number of times. The rearrangement joins TRBV5-1 to TRBJ2-2; D assignment may be TRBD1 or TRBD2 (5 bases each). CDR1 SGHRS and CDR2 YFSETQ come from the germline V gene. The CDR3 is 13 amino acids. The V and J ends lost 4 bases and 3 bases respectively, with 7 bases between them. CDR3 coding DNA: TGCGCCAGCAGCCGAGGGGACACCGGGGAGCTGTTTTTT. It translates to CASSRGDTGELFF.

The chain has TRBV10-3 and TRBJ2-1, with D possibly TRBD2 on 6 matching bases. CDR3 length: 15 amino acids. V dropped 5 bases and J dropped 7 bases, with 18 bases sitting between them. Germline CDR1 ENHRY, CDR2 SYGVKD. CDR3 sequence (DNA): TGTGCCATCAGTCCTCGGGAGTTTGGGGTGAATGAGCAGTTCTTC. Its translation: CAISPREFGVNEQFF.

The CDR3 is CASRRTGVSYEQYF. DNA for the CDR3: TGTGCCAGCAGACGAACAGGGGTCTCCTACGAGCAGTACTTC. The chain links TRBV28 to TRBJ2-7; 7 bases align to TRBD1. This CDR3 is 14 amino acids long. The V segment lost 6 bases and the J segment 0 bases; nucleotides outside the gene matches: 5. The germline CDR1 and CDR2 sequences are MDHEN and SYDVKM.

This clone occurred a few times. Additional DNA sequences in this sample encode the identical CDR3. The chain joins TRBV9 to TRBJ2-2; D is unresolved. Looked up from germline, CDR1 is SGDLS and CDR2 is YYNGEE. V shed 0 bases and J shed 4 bases, with 10 bases lying between them. The CDR3 covers 15 residues. The CDR3 DNA follows: TGTGCCAGCAGCGTAGGGGTTACTTTCACCGGGGAGCTGTTTTTT. The encoded protein is CASSVGVTFTGELFF.

In this sample, this clone turned up a few times. DNA of the CDR3: TGTGCCAGCAGCGTAGGAGTAGCGGGGCAGAAGCCCGGGGAGCTGTTTTTT. This codes for CASSVGVAGQKPGELFF. The chain is built from TRBV9 and TRBJ2-2, with TRBD2 matching over 8 bases. CDR1 and CDR2 (germline): SGDLS, YYNGEE. V lost 0 bases and J lost 6; bases outside the gene matches: 10. This CDR3 has 17 amino acids.

The chain employs TRBV2 and TRBJ1-4; 10 bases are shared with TRBD1. The CDR3 has 14 amino acids. The J segment lost 11 bases and the V segment lost 3 bases, leaving 6 bases of the junction unmatched. Germline V CDR1 and CDR2: SNHLY, FYNNEI. The CDR3 protein is CASSDPGQGIKLFF. In DNA form, the CDR3 reads TGTGCCAGCAGTGATCCGGGACAGGGGATTAAACTGTTTTTT.

The genes are TRBV5-5 and TRBJ2-7; D might be TRBD2 (6 bases). From germline, CDR1 is SGHKS and CDR2 YYEKEE (reference sequence). V lost 2 bases to trimming and J lost 0 bases, with 12 bases between them. The CDR3 is 15 amino acids. For the CDR3, the DNA is TGTGCCAGCAGCTTTCAAGCGGACTACTCCTACGAGCAGTACTTC. Encoded protein: CASSFQADYSYEQYF.